This TCR beta chain appears in the sequencing data of a study of shared clonotypes between healthy human individuals. Data came from immunoSEQ multiplex PCR; TCRdb stores just in-frame clones and leaves some out. The sample shows more than 2 million clones, 90% to 96% of them seen only once. Per the germline V gene, CDR1 is MNHEY and CDR2 is SVGAGI. The CDR3 extends over 15 amino acids. V gave up 6 bases and J gave up 0 bases, with 9 bases separating them. Both subsets, CD45RA+ naive and CD45RA-negative memory, were split from the CD4+ cells. The V gene is TRBV6-5, the J gene TRBJ2-6, with no clear D. This sequence was found in a man aged 18 to 35 in good health. The sequencing input was naive CD4+ T cells sorted from blood. Subset in this sample: CD45RA+ positively selected. The CDR3 DNA is TGTGCCAGCAGGCCGACAAGCTCTGGGGCCAACGTCCTGACTTTC. Encoded protein: CASRPTSSGANVLTF.